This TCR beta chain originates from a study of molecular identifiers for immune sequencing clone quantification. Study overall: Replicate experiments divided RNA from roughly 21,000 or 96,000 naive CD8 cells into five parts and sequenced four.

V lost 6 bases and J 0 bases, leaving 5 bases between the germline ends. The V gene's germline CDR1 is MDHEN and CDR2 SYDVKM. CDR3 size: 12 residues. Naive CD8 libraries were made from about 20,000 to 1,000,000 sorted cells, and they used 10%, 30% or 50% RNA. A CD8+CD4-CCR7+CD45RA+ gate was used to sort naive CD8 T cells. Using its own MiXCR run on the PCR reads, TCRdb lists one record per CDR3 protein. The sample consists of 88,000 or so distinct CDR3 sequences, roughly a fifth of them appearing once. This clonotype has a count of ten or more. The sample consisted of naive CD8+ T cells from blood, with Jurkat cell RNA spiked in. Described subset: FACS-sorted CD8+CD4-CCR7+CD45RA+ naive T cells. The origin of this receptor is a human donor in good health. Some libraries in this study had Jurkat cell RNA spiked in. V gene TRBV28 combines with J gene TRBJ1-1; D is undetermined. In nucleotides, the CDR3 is TGTGCCAGCAGGGACCTGAACACTGAAGCTTTCTTT. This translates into CASRDLNTEAFF.